This T cell receptor beta chain is from a study of cytomegalovirus exposure and HLA in healthy donors. Findings of the study overall: A list of around 160 TCR beta chains associated with cytomegalovirus was given.

This clone came up once. The antigen is unknown. Donors sampled were nominally healthy, though unrecorded immune exposures were likely. With 60 Vbeta and 13 Jbeta primers, the PCR was carried out. Measured with immunoSEQ multiplex PCR; TCRdb has only the in-frame clones, and not every one. The sample holds approximately 130,000 clones; 65% to 80% are singletons and the top ten take roughly 3%. Trimming took off 1 base at V and 5 bases at J, with 14 bases between the two ends. This CDR3 comprises 16 residues. The germline CDR1 and CDR2 sequences are MNHNS and SASEGT. The sample taken for sequencing was PBMCs. The chain has TRBV6-1 and TRBJ1-4; D is undetermined. The sequence came from a woman in her thirties or forties in good health and CMV-seropositive. Here the CDR3 reads CASSEGLKTGNEKLFF. Here the CDR3 DNA reads TGTGCCAGCAGTGAAGGATTAAAGACGGGGAATGAAAAACTGTTTTTT.